Presented here are 10 T cell receptor beta chains from one specimen sequenced in a study of blood T cells in healthy people across ages. A second about 7 to 11 cycle PCR used barcoded and J-beta primers. Each CDR3 protein gets one entry after TCRdb re-called the 5' RACE reads with MiXCR. This table has about 670,000 distinct CDR3 sequences, over 40% appearing once. The specimen was blood. The receptors here all came from an elderly man in good health.

This chain links TRBV6-1 with TRBJ1-4; D remains unclear. The ends were cut back, 0 bases at V and 0 bases at J, with 5 bases in the middle. Germline V gene sequence: CDR1 MNHNS, CDR2 SASEGT. The CDR3 consists of 15 residues. For the CDR3, the DNA is TGTGCCAGCAGTGAAGCAGATGCAACTAATGAAAAACTGTTTTTT. The encoded protein is CASSEADATNEKLFF.

This chain joins TRBV10-3 and TRBJ1-4; D is undetermined. V gave up 6 bases and J gave up 8 bases, with 16 bases separating them. This CDR3 has 14 amino acids. Germline V CDR1 and CDR2: ENHRY, SYGVKD. The CDR3 DNA is TGTGCCATCAGGGACCCTGATTTTGGGGAAAAACTGTTTTTT. It encodes CAIRDPDFGEKLFF.

This clonotype came up once. The gene calls are TRBV5-5 and TRBJ2-5, with D uncertain. The J call is in doubt because the DNA end fits TRBJ2-7 better. The CDR3 length is 13 residues. Germline lookup yields CDR1 SGHKS and CDR2 YYEKEE (reference sequence). The CDR3 nucleotides are TGTGCCAGCAGCTTGGACGCGCCTGACGAGCAGTACTTC. It codes for CASSLDAPDEQYF.

This clonotype was counted many times. V gene TRBV28 combines with J gene TRBJ2-7; 7 bases fit TRBD1. This CDR3 spans 15 amino acids. The V segment lost 1 base and the J segment 5 bases; nucleotides outside the gene matches: 8. Germline loops: CDR1 MDHEN, CDR2 SYDVKM. Here the CDR3 reads CASSLYAQGVNEQYF. The CDR3, as DNA: TGTGCCAGCAGTTTATATGCTCAGGGGGTTAACGAGCAGTACTTC.

This chain connects TRBV20-1 to TRBJ2-2, with D perhaps matching TRBD2 (6 bases). The germline V and J ends were trimmed by 6 bases and 3 bases, with 17 bases remaining between them. Germline CDR1 reads DFQATT; CDR2 reads SNEGSKA (reference sequence). The CDR3 is 15 residues long. The CDR3, as DNA: TGCAGTGCCCGACGGAGGGGTATTGACACCGGGGAGCTGTTTTTT. This codes for CSARRRGIDTGELFF.

The genes are TRBV7-2 and TRBJ1-2; D call uncertain. Germline V CDR1 and CDR2: SGHTA, FQGNSA. Trimming removed 7 bases from V and 5 bases from J, with 14 bases in between. The CDR3 extends over 13 amino acids. The CDR3 sequence is CASMGISAYGYTF. The CDR3 DNA reads TGTGCCAGCATGGGGATTAGTGCGTATGGCTACACCTTC. The whole variable domain, remainder taken from reference TRBV7-2 and TRBJ1-2, is GAGVSQSPSNKVTEKGKDVELRCDPISGHTALYWYRQSLGQGLEFLIYFQGNSAPDKSGLPSDRFSAERTGGSVSTLTIQRTQQEDSAVYLCASMGISAYGYTFGSGTRLTVV.

This clonotype was counted ten times or more. This chain connects TRBV6-6 to TRBJ2-3, with 9 bases that match TRBD1. V gave up 3 bases and J gave up 3 bases; unmatched junction bases: 4. CDR1 and CDR2 (germline): MNHNY, SVGAGI (reference sequence). The CDR3 totals 15 residues. The CDR3 DNA is TGTGCCAGCAGTTATTCCGGGACAGGGACAGATACGCAGTATTTT. It encodes CASSYSGTGTDTQYF.

The chain recombines TRBV5-5 with TRBJ2-5; 13 positions match TRBD2. This CDR3 region has 15 residues. V lost 4 bases, J lost 11 bases, and 11 bases stayed unmatched. Germline V gene sequence: CDR1 SGHKS, CDR2 YYEKEE (reference sequence). The CDR3 here is CASSPVGTSGKGQYF. Here the CDR3 DNA reads TGTGCCAGCAGCCCGGTCGGGACTAGCGGGAAAGGGCAGTACTTC.

This clonotype was seen only once. The chain couples TRBV20-1 to TRBJ2-7; 9 bases line up with TRBD2. The J segment lost 2 bases and the V segment lost 0 bases, leaving 5 bases of the junction unmatched. Germline values: CDR1 DFQATT, CDR2 SNEGSKA (reference sequence). This CDR3 is built from 15 residues. The CDR3, as DNA: TGCAGTGCTAGAGAACGGGGACTAGCACCCTACGAGCAGTACTTC. Translation: CSARERGLAPYEQYF.

This clonotype was counted between two and nine times. The V gene is TRBV6-1, the J gene TRBJ1-1; a weak D match, TRBD1 (5 bases). The CDR3 has 12 residues. Trimming left V 1 base short and J 7 bases short, with 7 bases between. CDR1 and CDR2 from the germline V gene are MNHNS and SASEGT. The CDR3 region has the DNA TGTGCCAGCAGTGAAGGGGGCGTTGAAGCTTTCTTT. Protein: CASSEGGVEAFF.